In its sample, the clone carrying this T cell receptor (beta chain) was seen a few times. The antigen remains undetermined. TCRdb reprocessed the RT-PCR reads with MiXCR, giving one entry per CDR3 protein. The sample yields around 190,000 distinct CDR3 sequences, around 15% seen once. The data originate from a study of response to subunit inactivated influenza vaccine. Trimming cost V 2 bases and J 4 bases, with 11 bases left between them. The CDR3 has 15 amino acids. The germline gives CDR1 SGHTA, CDR2 FQGNSA. Overall study findings and caveats: Each seasonal flu vaccination may recruit only limited new T cells, authors suggested.

The source was CD8+ T cells sorted from PBMCs, collected roughly 5 days after vaccination. This sequence originates from a man aged 50-59 years who received an inactivated influenza vaccine. The chain couples TRBV7-2 to TRBJ2-2, with TRBD1 as a possible D gene (5 bases). As DNA, the CDR3 is TGTGCCAGCAGCTTACTCGCAGGGATCACCGGGGAGCTGTTTTTT. Translated: CASSLLAGITGELFF.